The next 4 T cell receptor beta chains were all read from a single sample in a study of long-term antiretroviral therapy in people with HIV. Samples were assayed with immunoSEQ v3.0 at survey level. Method: immunoSEQ multiplex PCR; TCRdb's copy keeps in-frame clones and lacks some. The sample has fewer than 35,000 clones, 75% to 85% seen once. Specimen: unsorted PBMCs, collected 2.9 years after starting antiretroviral therapy. These receptors originate from a man aged 45-65 years with HIV.

The gene calls are TRBV18 and TRBJ2-5, with 8 bases aligning to TRBD1. With V trimmed by 4 bases and J by 5 bases, 3 bases remained unmatched. The CDR3 runs to 13 residues. Germline V CDR1 and CDR2: KGHSH, LQKENI. CDR3 amino acids: CASSLGQGETQYF. CDR3 coding DNA: TGTGCCAGCTCACTCGGACAGGGCGAGACCCAGTACTTC.

This chain links TRBV9 with TRBJ1-3, with a weak D call TRBD1 (6 bases). This CDR3 region has 18 residues. Germline V gene lookup returns CDR1 SGDLS and CDR2 YYNGEE. Trimming removed 0 bases at V and 4 bases at J, with 20 bases between. This CDR3 is CASSVDPEPGAAGNTIYF. In DNA form, the CDR3 reads TGTGCCAGCAGCGTAGATCCCGAACCAGGGGCTGCCGGAAACACCATATATTTT.

The DNA of the CDR3 is TGCGCCAGCAGCTTGGACCACTTACCCAACTCACCCCTCCACTTT. Protein product: CASSLDHLPNSPLHF. The chain links TRBV5-1 to TRBJ1-6; no clear D gene. This CDR3 has 15 amino acids. The germline gives CDR1 SGHRS, CDR2 YFSETQ. The V and J ends lost 0 bases and 10 bases respectively, with 14 bases between them.

Regarding this clone: This sample includes further DNA sequences coding for the same CDR3. The rearrangement uses TRBV7-9 and TRBJ2-7, with 12 bases fitting TRBD1. Per the germline V gene, CDR1 is SEHNR and CDR2 is FQNEAQ (reference sequence). This CDR3 spans 14 amino acids. The junction had 4 bases not matched to a gene; V was cut back by 6 bases and J by 4 bases. The CDR3 sequence is CASRGTGGSYEQYF. The CDR3 DNA reads TGTGCCAGCAGGGGGACAGGGGGCTCTTACGAGCAGTACTTC. Based on the CDR3 plus reference TRBV7-9 and TRBJ2-7, the full variable domain is DTGVSQNPRHKITKRGQNVTFRCDPISEHNRLYWYRQTLGQGPEFLTYFQNEAQLEKSRLLSDRFSAERPKGSFSTLEIQRTEQGDSAMYLCASRGTGGSYEQYFGPGTRLTVT.